The next 23 T cell receptor beta chains were all read from a single sample in a study of blood T cell repertoires in COVID-19. The table came from immunoSEQ multiplex PCR; TCRdb's copy has only in-frame clones and leaves some out. The sample holds over 100,000 clones, approximately 78% seen once. What was sequenced was peripheral blood. The receptors were sampled from a man aged 65 to 85 with acute or convalescent COVID-19.

J is TRBJ1-3 and V is TRBV27; the D is unclear. The CDR3 has 17 residues. CDR1 is MNHEY, CDR2 SMNVEV, per germline (reference sequence). Trimming took 0 bases from V and 0 from J, leaving 12 bases between them. For the CDR3, the DNA is TGTGCCAGCAGTTTATCGAAACGGGGATTCTCTGGAAACACCATATATTTT. This codes for CASSLSKRGFSGNTIYF.

The genes are TRBV5-4 and TRBJ2-3, with TRBD1 identical over 7 bases. CDR3 length equals 14 residues. Trimming at V came to 4 bases and at J to 3 bases, leaving 5 bases not matched to a gene. Germline CDR1 SGHNT, CDR2 YYREEE (reference sequence). The CDR3 loop reads CASSRTGETDTQYF. The CDR3 DNA sequence: TGTGCCAGCAGCCGAACAGGGGAAACAGATACGCAGTATTTT.

The chain uses TRBV4-1 and TRBJ2-2; 8 bases are shared with TRBD1. J gave up 4 bases and V 6 bases, and 10 bases lay outside the gene matches. The CDR3 extends over 16 amino acids. Germline V gene sequence: CDR1 MGHRA, CDR2 YSYEKL. The CDR3 bases are TGCGCCAGCAGGTTGGGACAGGCAATTCCCACCGGGGAGCTGTTTTTT. Its translation: CASRLGQAIPTGELFF.

This chain uses TRBV11-2 with TRBJ2-1; D is perhaps TRBD2 (6 bases). The CDR3 consists of 11 residues. Germline CDR1 SGHAT, CDR2 FQNNGV. The ends were cut back, 5 bases at V and 13 bases at J, with 12 bases in the middle. The CDR3 DNA sequence: TGTGCCAGCAGCAAGGGGACTGATCAGTTCTTC. Translation gives CASSKGTDQFF.

The rearrangement links TRBV27 to TRBJ1-4, with D tentatively TRBD1 (6 bases). The V gene lost 10 bases and the J gene lost 7 bases, with 19 bases spanning the gap. Germline lookup yields CDR1 MNHEY and CDR2 SMNVEV (reference sequence). CDR3 length: 14 amino acids. This CDR3 reads CATAVGRGGEKLFF. As DNA, the CDR3 is TGTGCCACCGCGGTGGGCAGGGGCGGTGAAAAACTGTTTTTT.

Notes on this clone: The sample carries other DNA sequences with the same CDR3. The rearrangement joins TRBV3-1 (or the pseudogene TRBV3-2) to TRBJ1-2, with D perhaps matching TRBD1 (6 bases). Looked up from germline, CDR1 is LGHDT and CDR2 is YNNKEL (reference sequence). The CDR3 loop spans 13 amino acids. Trimming removed 4 bases at V and 2 bases at J, with 8 bases between. The CDR3 DNA reads TGTGCCAGCAGCCGGACAGACAACTATGGCTACACCTTC. Its protein product is CASSRTDNYGYTF.

This chain uses TRBV28 with TRBJ1-1; the D is unclear. Deletions cut 5 bases from V and 10 bases from J, with 8 bases between. The CDR3 contains 10 residues. Germline CDR1 and CDR2: MDHEN and SYDVKM. CDR3 region: CASSEEAAFF. The CDR3 DNA sequence: TGTGCCAGCAGTGAAGAAGCAGCTTTCTTT. Combining the CDR3 with reference TRBV28 and TRBJ1-1 gives the whole variable domain DVKVTQSSRYLVKRTGEKVFLECVQDMDHENMFWYRQDPGLGLRLIYFSYDVKMKEKGDIPEGYSVSREKKERFSLILESASTNQTSMYLCASSEEAAFFGQGTRLTVV.

The chain is built from TRBV12-3 or TRBV12-4 and TRBJ1-5; 8 bases map to TRBD1. The CDR3 covers 13 residues. V was clipped by 5 bases and J by 7 bases; unmatched bases: 4. The CDR3 loop is CASSRTGPQPQHF. In nucleotides, the CDR3 is TGTGCCAGCAGTCGGACAGGGCCCCAGCCCCAGCATTTT.

The chain couples TRBV6-5 to TRBJ1-2; no clear D. The CDR3 spans 11 residues. Germline V gives CDR1 MNHEY, CDR2 SVGAGI. V shed 7 bases and J shed 3 bases, with 6 bases lying between them. The CDR3 DNA sequence: TGTGCCAGCAACAGAGACTATGGCTACACCTTC. Protein: CASNRDYGYTF.

The chain recombines TRBV18 with TRBJ1-5; 7 nucleotides match TRBD1. The ends lost 4 bases at V and 2 bases at J; junction bases unmatched: 5. Germline V lookup: CDR1 KGHSH, CDR2 LQKENI. This CDR3 is built from 15 residues. In DNA, the CDR3 is TGTGCCAGCTCACAAGGACAGGCGGGCAATCAGCCCCAGCATTTT. The encoded protein is CASSQGQAGNQPQHF.

This clone was seen a handful of times. This rearrangement joins TRBV12-3 or TRBV12-4 to TRBJ2-7; possibly TRBD1 for D (5 bases). V was cut by 8 bases and J by 7 bases, with 15 bases left in between. CDR3 length: 12 residues. The CDR3, as DNA: TGTGCCAGCGGCCTCATGCAGGGTGAGCAGTACTTC. It is translated as CASGLMQGEQYF.

V gene TRBV4-2 combines with J gene TRBJ1-2, with TRBD1 as a possible D gene (6 bases). The CDR3 extends over 16 amino acids. Between the trimmed V and J ends, which lost 0 bases and 3 bases, there was a span of 14 bases. CDR1 and CDR2 from the germline V gene are LGHNA and YNFKEQ. The CDR3 region is CASSQEPSRGDYGYTF. The DNA for the CDR3 is TGTGCCAGCAGCCAAGAACCGAGCAGGGGTGACTATGGCTACACCTTC.

V usage is TRBV28 and J usage is TRBJ2-4; the D gene is possibly TRBD1 (7 bases). The CDR3 length is 15 residues. V gave up 4 bases and J gave up 0 bases, with 10 bases separating them. Germline assignment: CDR1 MDHEN and CDR2 SYDVKM. CDR3 sequence reads: CASSSGGLAKNIQYF. CDR3 coding DNA: TGTGCCAGCAGTTCAGGGGGGTTAGCCAAAAACATTCAGTACTTC.

This sequence joins TRBV28 and TRBJ1-5; 9 positions match TRBD1. There are 15 residues in the CDR3. Unmatched junction bases numbered 7, after V lost 7 bases and J lost 3 bases. From germline, CDR1 is MDHEN and CDR2 SYDVKM. CDR3: CASITGTGTNQPQHF. CDR3 coding DNA: TGTGCCAGCATCACCGGGACAGGGACCAATCAGCCCCAGCATTTT.

This chain links TRBV18 with TRBJ2-7; possible D gene TRBD2, 6 bases. Trimming cost V 3 bases and J 6 bases, with 9 bases left between them. Germline V gives CDR1 KGHSH, CDR2 LQKENI. The CDR3 is 12 residues long. The CDR3 DNA reads as TGTGCCAGCTCACCGGCGGGGCGCGAGCAGTACTTC. Translation: CASSPAGREQYF. The complete variable domain, with remaining parts taken from reference TRBV18 and TRBJ2-7, reads NAGVMQNPRHLVRRRGQEARLRCSPMKGHSHVYWYRQLPEEGLKFMVYLQKENIIDESGMPKERFSAEFPKEGPSILRIQQVVRGDSAAYFCASSPAGREQYFGPGTRLTVT.

V usage is TRBV5-1 and J usage is TRBJ1-1; no reliable D call. From germline, CDR1 is SGHRS and CDR2 YFSETQ. Trimming removed 0 bases from V and 0 bases from J, with 6 bases in between. The length of the CDR3 is 14 residues. The CDR3 spells CASSLGALNTEAFF. In DNA, the CDR3 is TGCGCCAGCAGCTTGGGAGCCTTGAACACTGAAGCTTTCTTT.

The chain employs TRBV10-1 and TRBJ1-5; D remains unclear. The CDR3 totals 13 residues. V was pared by 6 bases and J by 2 bases, with 8 bases between. The V gene's germline CDR1 is WNHNN and CDR2 SYGVQD (reference sequence). CDR3 in DNA: TGCGCCAGCAGCGACGGGGGCAATCAGCCCCAGCATTTT. Translation gives CASSDGGNQPQHF.

V is TRBV11-1 and J is TRBJ1-2, with 10 nucleotides matching TRBD1. The junction had 8 bases not matched to a gene; V was cut back by 4 bases and J by 6 bases. The CDR3 contains 15 residues. The germline V gene has CDR1 SGHAT and CDR2 FQDESV (reference sequence). For the CDR3, the DNA is TGTGCCAGCAGCTCGCGGACAGGGGGAGTCAATGGCTACACCTTC. Amino acid sequence: CASSSRTGGVNGYTF.

The chain employs TRBV9 and TRBJ1-6; 7 bases agree with TRBD1. The CDR3 consists of 15 residues. Germline lookup yields CDR1 SGDLS and CDR2 YYNGEE. V shed 3 bases and J 4 bases; nucleotides not matched to a gene: 4. The CDR3 loop is CASSGSGQYNSPLHF. In DNA form, the CDR3 reads TGTGCCAGCAGCGGGTCGGGACAGTATAATTCACCCCTCCACTTT.

This chain links TRBV5-1 with TRBJ2-1, with D perhaps matching TRBD1 (5 bases). The length of the CDR3 is 14 residues. Germline lookup yields CDR1 SGHRS and CDR2 YFSETQ. Trimming stripped 2 bases from V and 10 bases from J, with 16 bases between. The CDR3 is CASSFRDREAEQFF. The CDR3 DNA reads TGCGCCAGCAGCTTTAGAGACAGAGAGGCCGAGCAGTTCTTC.

The CDR3 DNA sequence: TGTGCCAGTAGCCACCACAGGAGGGAGAACACCGGGGAGCTGTTTTTT. This codes for CASSHHRRENTGELFF. This chain connects TRBV19 to TRBJ2-2, with D possibly TRBD2 on 6 matching bases. The germline V gene encodes CDR1 LNHDA and CDR2 SQIVND (reference sequence). V lost 6 bases to trimming and J lost 1 base, with 15 bases between them. There are 16 residues in the CDR3.

J is TRBJ2-7 and V is TRBV5-5, with TRBD1 matching 9 bases. The junction had 10 bases not matched to a gene; V was cut back by 1 base and J by 5 bases. Germline V lookup: CDR1 SGHKS, CDR2 YYEKEE (reference sequence). CDR3 length equals 16 residues. The CDR3 DNA reads TGTGCCAGCAGCTTGCCCCCGGGACAGGGTAAGCACGAGCAGTACTTC. Its protein product is CASSLPPGQGKHEQYF.

This clone showed up just once. This chain connects TRBV7-3 to TRBJ2-1, with 9 positions matching TRBD2. This CDR3 spans 17 amino acids. CDR1 SGHTA and CDR2 FQGTGA come from the germline V gene. The trim removed 2 bases at V and 2 bases at J, leaving 7 bases unmatched. CDR3 loop: CASSLGPPSGAYNEQFF. CDR3 nucleotides: TGTGCCAGCAGCTTAGGCCCACCTAGCGGGGCCTACAATGAGCAGTTCTTC.